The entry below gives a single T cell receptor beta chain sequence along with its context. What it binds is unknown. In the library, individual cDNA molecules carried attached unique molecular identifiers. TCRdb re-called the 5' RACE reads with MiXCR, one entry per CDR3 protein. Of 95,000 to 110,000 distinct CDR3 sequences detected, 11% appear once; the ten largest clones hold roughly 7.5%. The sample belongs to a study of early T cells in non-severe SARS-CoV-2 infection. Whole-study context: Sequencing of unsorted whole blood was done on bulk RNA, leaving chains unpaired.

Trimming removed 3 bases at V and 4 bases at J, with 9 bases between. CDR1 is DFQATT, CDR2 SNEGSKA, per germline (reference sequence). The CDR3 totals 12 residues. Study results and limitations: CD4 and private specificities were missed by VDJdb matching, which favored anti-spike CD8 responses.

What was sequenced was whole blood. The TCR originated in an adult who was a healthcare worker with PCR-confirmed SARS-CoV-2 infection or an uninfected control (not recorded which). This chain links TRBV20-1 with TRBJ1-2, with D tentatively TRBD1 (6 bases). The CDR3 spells CSARQGSYGYTF. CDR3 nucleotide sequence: TGCAGTGCTAGGCAGGGGAGCTATGGCTACACCTTC.